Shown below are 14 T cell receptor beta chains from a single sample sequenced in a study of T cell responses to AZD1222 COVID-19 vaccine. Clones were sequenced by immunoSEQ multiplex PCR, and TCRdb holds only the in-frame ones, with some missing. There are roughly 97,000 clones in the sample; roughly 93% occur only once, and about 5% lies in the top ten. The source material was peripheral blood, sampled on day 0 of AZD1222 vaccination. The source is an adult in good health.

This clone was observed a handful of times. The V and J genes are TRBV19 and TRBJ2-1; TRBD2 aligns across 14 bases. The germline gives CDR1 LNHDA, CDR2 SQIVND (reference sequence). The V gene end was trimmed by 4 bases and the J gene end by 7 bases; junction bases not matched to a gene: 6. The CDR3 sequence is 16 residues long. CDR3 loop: CASSKGLAGVQNEQFF. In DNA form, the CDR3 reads TGTGCCAGTAGTAAGGGACTAGCGGGAGTCCAGAATGAGCAGTTCTTC.

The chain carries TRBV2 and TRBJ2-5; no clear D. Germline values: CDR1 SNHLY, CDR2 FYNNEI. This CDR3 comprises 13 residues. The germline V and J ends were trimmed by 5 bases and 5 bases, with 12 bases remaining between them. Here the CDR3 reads CASSLGLAETQYF. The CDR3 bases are TGTGCCAGCAGTTTAGGGTTGGCGGAGACCCAGTACTTC.

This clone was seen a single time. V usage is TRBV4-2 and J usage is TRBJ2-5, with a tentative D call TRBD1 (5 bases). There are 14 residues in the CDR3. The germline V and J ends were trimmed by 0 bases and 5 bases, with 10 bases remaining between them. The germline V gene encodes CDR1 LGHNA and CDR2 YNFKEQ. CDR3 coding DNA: TGTGCCAGCAGCCAAGAGGCAGGGAAGGAGACCCAGTACTTC. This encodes CASSQEAGKETQYF.

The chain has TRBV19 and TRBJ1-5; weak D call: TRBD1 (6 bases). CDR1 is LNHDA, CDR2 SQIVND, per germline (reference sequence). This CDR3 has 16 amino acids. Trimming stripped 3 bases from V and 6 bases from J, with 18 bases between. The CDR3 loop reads CASSMRGAGGGQPQHF. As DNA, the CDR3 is TGTGCCAGTAGTATGAGGGGGGCCGGGGGAGGTCAGCCCCAGCATTTT.

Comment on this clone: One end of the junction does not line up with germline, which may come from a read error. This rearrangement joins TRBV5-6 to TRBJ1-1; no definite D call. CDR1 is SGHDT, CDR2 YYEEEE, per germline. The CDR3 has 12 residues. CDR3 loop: CASSLGDASILF. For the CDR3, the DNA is TGTGCCAGCAGCTTAGGTGACGCGTCCATTCTCTTT. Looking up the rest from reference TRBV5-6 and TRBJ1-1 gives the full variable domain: DAGVTQSPTHLIKTRGQQVTLRCSPKSGHDTVSWYQQALGQGPQFIFQYYEEEERQRGNFPDRFSGHQFPNYSSELNVNALLLGDSALYLCASSLGDASILFGQGTRLTVV.

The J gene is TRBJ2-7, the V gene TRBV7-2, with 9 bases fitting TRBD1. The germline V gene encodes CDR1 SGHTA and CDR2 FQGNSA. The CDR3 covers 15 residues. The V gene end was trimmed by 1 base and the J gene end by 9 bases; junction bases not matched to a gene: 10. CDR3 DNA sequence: TGTGCCAGCAGCTTAGTGTGGGGACAGGGCGCGTCGCAGTACTTC. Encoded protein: CASSLVWGQGASQYF.

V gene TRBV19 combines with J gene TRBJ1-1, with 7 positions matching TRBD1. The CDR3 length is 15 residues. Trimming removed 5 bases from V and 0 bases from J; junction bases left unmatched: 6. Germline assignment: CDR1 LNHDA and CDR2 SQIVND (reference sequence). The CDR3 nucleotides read TGTGCCAGTAGTCTAGGGGACAGCCTGAACACTGAAGCTTTCTTT. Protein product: CASSLGDSLNTEAFF.

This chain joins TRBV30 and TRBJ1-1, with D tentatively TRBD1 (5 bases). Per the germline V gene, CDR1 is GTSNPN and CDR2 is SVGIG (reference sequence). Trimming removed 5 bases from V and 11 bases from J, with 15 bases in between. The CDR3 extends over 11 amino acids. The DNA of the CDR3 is TGTGCCTGGGGGGGTGGTGAGTGGGCTTTCTTT. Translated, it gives CAWGGGEWAFF.

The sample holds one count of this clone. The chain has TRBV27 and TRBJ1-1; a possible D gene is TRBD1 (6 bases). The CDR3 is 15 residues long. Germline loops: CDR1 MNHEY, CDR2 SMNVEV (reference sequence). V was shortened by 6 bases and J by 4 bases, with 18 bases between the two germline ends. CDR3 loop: CASSPLDRMGTEAFF. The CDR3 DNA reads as TGTGCCAGCAGCCCCCTTGACAGGATGGGCACTGAAGCTTTCTTT.

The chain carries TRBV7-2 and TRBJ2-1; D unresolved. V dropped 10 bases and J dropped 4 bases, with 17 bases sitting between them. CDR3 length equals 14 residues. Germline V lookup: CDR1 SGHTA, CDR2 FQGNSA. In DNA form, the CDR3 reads TGTGCCACCAAGCCCAGCTTTTTGTACAATGAGCAGTTCTTC. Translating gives CATKPSFLYNEQFF.

The CDR3 reads CASSQGQANTEAFF. DNA of the CDR3: TGTGCCAGCAGCCAAGGACAGGCGAACACTGAAGCTTTCTTT. This rearrangement joins TRBV6-5 to TRBJ1-1, with 7 bases aligning to TRBD1. The CDR3 length is 14 residues. Trimming cost V 6 bases and J 1 base; bases outside gene matches: 5. Per germline, CDR1 MNHEY and CDR2 SVGAGI.

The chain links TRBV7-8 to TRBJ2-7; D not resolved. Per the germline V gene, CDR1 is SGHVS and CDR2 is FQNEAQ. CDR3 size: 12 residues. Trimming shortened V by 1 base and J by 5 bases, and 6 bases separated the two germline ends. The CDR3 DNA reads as TGTGCCAGCAGCTTAGGTTTCGACGAGCAGTACTTC. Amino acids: CASSLGFDEQYF.

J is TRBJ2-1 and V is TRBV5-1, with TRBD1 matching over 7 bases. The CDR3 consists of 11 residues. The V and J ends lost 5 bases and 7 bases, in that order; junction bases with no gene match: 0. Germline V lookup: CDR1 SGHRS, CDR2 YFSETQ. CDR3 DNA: TGCGCCAGCAGACAGGGGAATGAGCAGTTCTTC. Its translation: CASRQGNEQFF.

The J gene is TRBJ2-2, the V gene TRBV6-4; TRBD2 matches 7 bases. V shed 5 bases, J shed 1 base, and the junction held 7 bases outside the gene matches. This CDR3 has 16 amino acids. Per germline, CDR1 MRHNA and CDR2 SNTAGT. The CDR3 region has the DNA TGTGCCAGCAGTCCCATGACTAGCCTGAACACCGGGGAGCTGTTTTTT. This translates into CASSPMTSLNTGELFF.